Only a few counts were recorded for the clone carrying this T cell receptor (beta chain). Its matching antigen is unknown. J was trimmed by 2 bases and V by 6 bases; bases with no gene match: 7. The germline gives CDR1 MDHEN, CDR2 SYDVKM. The CDR3 totals 14 residues. Primers for the PCR totalled 60 Vbeta and 13 Jbeta. Generated by immunoSEQ multiplex PCR, the TCRdb table keeps only in-frame clones and is missing some. The profile shows some 180,000 clones, 87% of them singletons. This entry comes from a study of cytomegalovirus exposure and HLA in healthy donors. Study-wide findings and caveats: Among donors in an Asian-associated ancestry cluster, a later analysis reportedly found fewer N-insertions than the roughly 680-donor mean.

The V gene is TRBV28, the J gene TRBJ2-7, with TRBD1 matching over 7 bases. The receptor was derived from a boy younger than 10 in good health and CMV-seronegative. Sequenced input: PBMCs. The CDR3 bases are TGTGCCAGCAGCGAATTCGACAGGGCCTACGAGCAGTACTTC. This sequence encodes CASSEFDRAYEQYF.